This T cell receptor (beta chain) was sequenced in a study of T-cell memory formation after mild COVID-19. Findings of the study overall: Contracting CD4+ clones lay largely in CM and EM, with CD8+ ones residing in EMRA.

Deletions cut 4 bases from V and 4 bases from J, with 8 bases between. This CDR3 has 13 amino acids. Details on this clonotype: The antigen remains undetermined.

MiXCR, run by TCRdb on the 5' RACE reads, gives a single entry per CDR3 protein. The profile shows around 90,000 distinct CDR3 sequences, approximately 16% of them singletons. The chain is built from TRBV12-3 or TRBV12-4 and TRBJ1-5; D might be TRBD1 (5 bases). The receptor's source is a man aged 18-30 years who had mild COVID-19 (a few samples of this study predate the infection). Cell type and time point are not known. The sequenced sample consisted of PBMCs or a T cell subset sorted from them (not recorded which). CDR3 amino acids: CASSSTANQPQHF. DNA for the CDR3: TGTGCCAGCAGTTCGACAGCAAATCAGCCCCAGCATTTT.